This TCR beta chain was retrieved from a study of CD8+CD57+ T cells in acquired aplastic anemia. Whole-study context: Sorted cells (CD4+ and CD8+) yielded DNA amounts that averaged about 3.4 ug.

Patients chosen for sequencing had CD8+CD57+ cells that had expanded, as shown by flow cytometry. The cohort consisted entirely of patients having severe acquired aplastic anemia. The study profiled TCR beta VDJ and CDR3 using genomic DNA as template. TCRdb redid the calling of the reads with MiXCR, one entry per CDR3 protein. The sample contains under 200,000 distinct CDR3 sequences, roughly 50% of which appear only once. Points on this clonotype: Its specificity is not known.

Regarding the study as a whole: Patients and controls shared approximately 30 CD8+ CDR3 sequences, highly expressed in patients.

This clonotype originated in a human donor with aplastic anemia. The sequencing input was sorted CD4+, CD8+, or CD8+CD57+ T cells (not recorded which) from PBMCs.

CDR3 region: CASNPAFF. The DNA of the CDR3 is TGTGCCAGCAATCCAGCTTTCTTT. The chain joins TRBV9 to TRBJ1-1, with D unresolved. Trimming pared 6 bases from V and 10 bases from J, leaving 4 bases between. The germline V gene has CDR1 SGDLS and CDR2 YYNGEE. The CDR3 is made up of 8 amino acids.